This entry describes one TCR beta chain. At one end, the junction sequence differs from germline, possibly due to a read error. Germline V CDR1 and CDR2: LGHNA, YNFKEQ. This CDR3 has 13 residues. This record belongs to a study of blood T cell repertoires in COVID-19. In the original workflow: Estimation of nucleated cell counts relied on the amplification of reference gene primers. Data came from immunoSEQ multiplex PCR; TCRdb stores just in-frame clones and leaves some out. V, J and clone size are taken as reported in that table, and D and trimming were inferred from the DNA itself. The sample records around 56,000 clones, 73% being singletons.

The chain combines TRBV4-2 with TRBJ2-4, with a weak D call TRBD1 (6 bases). This TCR derives from a woman in her 70s with acute or convalescent COVID-19. The sample taken for sequencing was peripheral blood. The DNA of the CDR3 is TGTGCCAGCAGCCAAGAAGTAAGTACAGGGAAAGACTTC. This codes for CASSQEVSTGKDF.